The next 10 T cell receptor beta chains were all read from a single sample in a study of blood T cell repertoires in COVID-19. Only in-frame clones appear in the TCRdb table, and some are missing; sequencing was by immunoSEQ multiplex PCR. The sample lists 150,000 to 200,000 clones, over 80% occurring once. Source material: peripheral blood. The source is a woman aged 55-75 years with COVID-19, enrolled during active disease.

This clone was counted a few times. The V and J genes are TRBV13 and TRBJ2-7, with TRBD1 matching over 9 bases. With V trimmed by 5 bases and J by 2 bases, 4 bases remained unmatched. This CDR3 region has 14 residues. Germline V gene sequence: CDR1 PRHDT, CDR2 FYEKMQ (reference sequence). CDR3 loop: CASSADRGTYEQYF. DNA for the CDR3: TGTGCCAGCAGCGCCGACAGGGGGACCTACGAGCAGTACTTC.

The chain joins TRBV19 to TRBJ1-4, with TRBD1 identical over 11 bases. Trimming cost V 4 bases and J 6 bases; bases outside gene matches: 10. Germline V gene lookup returns CDR1 LNHDA and CDR2 SQIVND (reference sequence). This CDR3 spans 17 amino acids. Here the CDR3 reads CASSTPGQGAWDEKLFF. The CDR3 DNA sequence: TGTGCCAGTAGTACCCCCGGACAGGGGGCATGGGATGAAAAACTGTTTTTT.

The chain combines TRBV9 with TRBJ2-2; 7 positions match TRBD2. The V gene end was trimmed by 3 bases and the J gene end by 3 bases; junction bases not matched to a gene: 8. The CDR3 sequence is 16 residues long. Germline V gives CDR1 SGDLS, CDR2 YYNGEE. CDR3 amino acids: CASSAREGRYTGELFF. The CDR3 coding sequence is TGTGCCAGCAGCGCGAGGGAGGGACGGTACACCGGGGAGCTGTTTTTT.

Only a few counts were recorded for this clone. The rearrangement joins TRBV6-5 to TRBJ1-2, with TRBD1 as a possible D gene (5 bases). Germline V gene sequence: CDR1 MNHEY, CDR2 SVGAGI. CDR3 size: 15 residues. V was shortened by 0 bases and J by 6 bases, with 14 bases between the two germline ends. The CDR3 spells CASSYSGRGGDGYTF. In nucleotides, the CDR3 is TGTGCCAGCAGTTACTCAGGGAGGGGAGGTGATGGCTACACCTTC.

This clone appeared many times. The rearrangement uses TRBV7-2 and TRBJ2-7, with D tentatively TRBD2 (6 bases). This CDR3 contains 13 residues. The V end lost 1 base, the J end lost 6 bases, and 10 bases lay between the germline ends. The germline gives CDR1 SGHTA, CDR2 FQGNSA. The CDR3 here is CASSLGLATEQYF. CDR3 nucleotide sequence: TGTGCCAGCAGCTTAGGGCTAGCGACCGAGCAGTACTTC.

This clone was seen a few times. The chain links TRBV7-9 to TRBJ1-6; 8 bases are shared with TRBD1. The CDR3 consists of 14 residues. Germline V gene data show CDR1 as SEHNR and CDR2 as FQNEAQ (reference sequence). The junction had 4 bases not matched to a gene; V was cut back by 3 bases and J by 9 bases. Written as DNA, the CDR3 is TGTGCCAGCAGCTTGCAGGGGGCCCTTTCACCCCTCCACTTT. This gives the protein CASSLQGALSPLHF.

The rearrangement joins TRBV27 to TRBJ1-2; D gene unclear. V lost 0 bases and J 10 bases, leaving 15 bases between the germline ends. Germline CDR1 reads MNHEY; CDR2 reads SMNVEV (reference sequence). There are 14 residues in the CDR3. The DNA of the CDR3 is TGTGCCAGCAGTTTATCGCAAGGGAGAGAGGTCTACACCTTC. It encodes CASSLSQGREVYTF.

This chain connects TRBV27 to TRBJ2-7; possibly TRBD1 for D (6 bases). In germline, CDR1 is MNHEY, CDR2 SMNVEV (reference sequence). The germline V and J ends were trimmed by 3 bases and 5 bases, with 14 bases remaining between them. The CDR3 is 14 amino acids. In DNA, the CDR3 is TGTGCCAGCAGTTTGTACAGGGCAACACACGAGCAGTACTTC. This gives the protein CASSLYRATHEQYF.

The rearrangement uses TRBV5-4 and TRBJ1-6, with TRBD1 as a possible D gene (5 bases). V lost 3 bases, J lost 8 bases, and 6 bases lay in between. Germline values: CDR1 SGHNT, CDR2 YYREEE (reference sequence). This CDR3 region has 12 residues. CDR3 sequence: CASSWGDSPLHF. Written as DNA, the CDR3 is TGTGCCAGCAGCTGGGGGGATTCACCCCTCCACTTT.

The gene calls are TRBV14 and TRBJ1-1, with D hard to call. V was cut by 6 bases and J by 0 bases, with 14 bases left in between. This CDR3 is 15 amino acids long. Germline V gives CDR1 SGHDN, CDR2 FVKESK. CDR3 in amino acids: CASSPLGGMNTEAFF. CDR3 DNA sequence: TGTGCCAGCAGTCCTCTCGGAGGGATGAACACTGAAGCTTTCTTT.